This T cell receptor beta chain was recorded in a study of monozygotic twins with cystic fibrosis. As concerns this clone: Its target is unknown.

The study's findings and limits: V usage most resembled the co-twin in 13 of 16 pairs.

The data were produced by immunoSEQ multiplex PCR, yet TCRdb's version contains in-frame clones alone and is incomplete. The sample includes around 9,500 clones, 98% of them seen just once. V was cut by 0 bases and J by 2 bases, with 14 bases left in between. Germline V gene sequence: CDR1 LNHNV, CDR2 YYDKDF (reference sequence). CDR3 length: 16 residues. The chain combines TRBV15 with TRBJ2-7; no definite D call. The sequence was obtained from a girl aged 2-10 years with cystic fibrosis. Sequencing was done on a sample of blood. DNA for the CDR3: TGTGCCACCAGCAGAGATCGACGGATATTGCCCTACGAGCAGTACTTC. This codes for CATSRDRRILPYEQYF.